The following is a T cell receptor beta chain sequence with its context. Its matching antigen is unknown. Clones were sequenced by immunoSEQ multiplex PCR, and TCRdb holds only the in-frame ones, with some missing. The sample includes roughly 16,000 clones, 93% seen only once; the top ten take approximately 1.8%. Time point denoted: recipient sample about 28 days before transplant, after cytoreduction. This sample was included in a study of T cell clonotyping in hematopoietic cell transplantation. Whole-study context: Cytoreduction preceded collection of pretransplant recipient samples.

Study outcomes and limitations: CD4 and CD8 repertoire contributions could not be separated without sorting.

Sequencing was performed on peripheral blood mononuclear cells, taken before stem cell transplant. The TCR sequence derives from a man aged 18-30 years with biphenotypic leukemia. Some clones in this sample may be carry-over from other donors' samples.

The CDR3, as DNA: TGTGCCAGCTCCGGGACAGGGCAGGAAAAACTGTTTTTT. It yields the protein CASSGTGQEKLFF. The rearrangement joins TRBV2 to TRBJ1-4; 9 bases are a match to TRBD1. With 8 bases clipped from V and 8 bases from J, the junction kept 6 bases outside the gene matches. Germline V lookup: CDR1 SNHLY, CDR2 FYNNEI. This CDR3 comprises 13 residues.